Below, one T cell receptor (beta chain) is given with its context. The sample belongs to a study of cytomegalovirus exposure and HLA in healthy donors. The repertoire was sequenced with immunoSEQ multiplex PCR; TCRdb's copy has only in-frame clones and lacks some. The data hold 150,000 to 200,000 clones, with about 83% observed a single time. The V segment lost 8 bases and the J segment 15 bases; nucleotides outside the gene matches: 11. The CDR3 is 12 residues long. In germline, CDR1 is LNHDA, CDR2 SQIVND (reference sequence). This TCR derives from a woman aged 18-29 years in good health and CMV-seronegative. The sequencing input was PBMCs. This chain joins TRBV19 and TRBJ2-1; TRBD2 matches 9 bases. The CDR3 DNA reads TGTGCCAGTGAGGTTGCGGGGGGGAGGGTGTTCTTC. Its protein is CASEVAGGRVFF. Full variable domain (missing parts from reference TRBV19 and TRBJ2-1): DGGITQSPKYLFRKEGQNVTLSCEQNLNHDAMYWYRQDPGQGLRLIYYSQIVNDFQKGDIAEGYSVSREKKESFPLTVTSAQKNPTAFYLCASEVAGGRVFFGPGTRLTVL.